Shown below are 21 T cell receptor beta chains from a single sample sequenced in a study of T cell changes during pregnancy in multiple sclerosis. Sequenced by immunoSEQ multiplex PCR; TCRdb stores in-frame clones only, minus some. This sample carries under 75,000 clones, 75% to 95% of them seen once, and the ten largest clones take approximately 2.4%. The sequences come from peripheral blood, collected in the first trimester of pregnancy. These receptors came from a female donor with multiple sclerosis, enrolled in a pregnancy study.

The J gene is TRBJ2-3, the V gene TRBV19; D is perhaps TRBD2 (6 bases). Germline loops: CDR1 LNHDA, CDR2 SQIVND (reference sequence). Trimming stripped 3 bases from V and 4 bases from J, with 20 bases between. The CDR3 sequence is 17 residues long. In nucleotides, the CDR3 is TGTGCCAGTAGTATCCTTGGGACCCCGGGAGAGTCAGATACGCAGTATTTT. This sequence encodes CASSILGTPGESDTQYF.

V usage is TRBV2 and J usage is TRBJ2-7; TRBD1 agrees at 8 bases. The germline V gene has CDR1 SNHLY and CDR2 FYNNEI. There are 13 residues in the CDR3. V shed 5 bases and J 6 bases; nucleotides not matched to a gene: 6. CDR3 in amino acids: CASSQGAWGEQYF. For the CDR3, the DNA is TGTGCCAGCAGTCAGGGGGCCTGGGGCGAGCAGTACTTC. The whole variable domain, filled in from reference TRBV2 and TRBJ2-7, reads EPEVTQTPSHQVTQMGQEVILRCVPISNHLYFYWYRQILGQKVEFLVSFYNNEISEKSEIFDDQFSVERPDGSNFTLKIRSTKLEDSAMYFCASSQGAWGEQYFGPGTRLTVT.

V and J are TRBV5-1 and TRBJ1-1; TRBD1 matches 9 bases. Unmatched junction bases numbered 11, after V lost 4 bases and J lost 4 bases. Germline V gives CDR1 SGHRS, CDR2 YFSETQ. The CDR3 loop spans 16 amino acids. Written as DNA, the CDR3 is TGCGCCAGCAGCGGCATCCCGGGACAGGGTCTCACTGAAGCTTTCTTT. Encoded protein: CASSGIPGQGLTEAFF.

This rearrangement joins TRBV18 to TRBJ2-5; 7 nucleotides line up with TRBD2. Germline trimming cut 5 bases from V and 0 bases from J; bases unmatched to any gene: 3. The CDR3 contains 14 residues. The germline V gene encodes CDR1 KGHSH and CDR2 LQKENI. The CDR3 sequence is CASSAGVDQETQYF. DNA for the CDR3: TGTGCCAGCTCAGCGGGAGTAGACCAAGAGACCCAGTACTTC.

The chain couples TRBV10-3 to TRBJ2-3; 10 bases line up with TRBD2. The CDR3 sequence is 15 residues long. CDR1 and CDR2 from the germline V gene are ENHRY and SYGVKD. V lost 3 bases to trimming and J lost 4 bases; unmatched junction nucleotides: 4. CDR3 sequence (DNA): TGTGCCATCAGTGACAGCGGGAGGGCCTCAGATACGCAGTATTTT. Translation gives CAISDSGRASDTQYF.

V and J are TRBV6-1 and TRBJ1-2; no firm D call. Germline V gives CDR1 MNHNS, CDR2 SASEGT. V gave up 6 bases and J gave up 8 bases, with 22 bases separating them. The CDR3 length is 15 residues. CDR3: CASSLTGFRGQGYTF. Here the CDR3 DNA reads TGTGCCAGCAGCCTAACGGGCTTTAGAGGGCAGGGCTACACCTTC.

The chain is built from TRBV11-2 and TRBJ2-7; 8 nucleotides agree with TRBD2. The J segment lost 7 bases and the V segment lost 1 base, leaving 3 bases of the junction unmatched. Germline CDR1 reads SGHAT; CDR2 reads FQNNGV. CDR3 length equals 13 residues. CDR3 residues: CASSLAGGGEQYF. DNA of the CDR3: TGTGCCAGCAGCTTAGCGGGAGGGGGGGAGCAGTACTTC.

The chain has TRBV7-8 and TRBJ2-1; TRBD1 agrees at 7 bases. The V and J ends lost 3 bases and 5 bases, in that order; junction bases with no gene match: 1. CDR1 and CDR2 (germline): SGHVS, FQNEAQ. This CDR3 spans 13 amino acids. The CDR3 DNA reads TGTGCCAGCAGCTTCGACAGGGACAATGAGCAGTTCTTC. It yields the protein CASSFDRDNEQFF.

The CDR3 nucleotides read TGTGCCAGCAGCTACAGGGTAATCTACGAGCAGTACTTC. Translated: CASSYRVIYEQYF. This sequence joins TRBV11-2 and TRBJ2-7; TRBD1 is a possible D gene (6 bases). V lost 4 bases and J 3 bases, leaving 10 bases between the germline ends. This CDR3 has 13 amino acids. Germline V lookup: CDR1 SGHAT, CDR2 FQNNGV.

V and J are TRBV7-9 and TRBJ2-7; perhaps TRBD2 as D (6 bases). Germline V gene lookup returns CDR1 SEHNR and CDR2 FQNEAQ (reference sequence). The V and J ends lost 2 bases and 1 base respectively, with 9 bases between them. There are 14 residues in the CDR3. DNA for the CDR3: TGTGCCAGCAGCTTACAGGGACTTTCCTACGAGCAGTACTTC. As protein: CASSLQGLSYEQYF.

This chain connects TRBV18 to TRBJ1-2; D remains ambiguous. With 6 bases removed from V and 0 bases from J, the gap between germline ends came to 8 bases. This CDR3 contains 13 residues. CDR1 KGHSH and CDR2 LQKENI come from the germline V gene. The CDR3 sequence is CASSEQPNYGYTF. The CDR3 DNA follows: TGTGCCAGCTCGGAACAGCCTAACTATGGCTACACCTTC.

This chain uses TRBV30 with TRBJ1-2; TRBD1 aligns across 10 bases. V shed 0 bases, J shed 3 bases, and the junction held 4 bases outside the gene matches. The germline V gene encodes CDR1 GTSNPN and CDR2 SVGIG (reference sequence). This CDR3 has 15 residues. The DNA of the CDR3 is TGTGCCTGGAGTGTAGGGACAGGGGCCCACTATGGCTACACCTTC. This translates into CAWSVGTGAHYGYTF.

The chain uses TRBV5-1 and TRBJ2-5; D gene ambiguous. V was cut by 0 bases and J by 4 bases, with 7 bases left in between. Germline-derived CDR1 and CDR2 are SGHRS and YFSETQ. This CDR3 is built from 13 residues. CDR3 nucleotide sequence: TGCGCCAGCAGCTTGGGTAATCGAGAGACCCAGTACTTC. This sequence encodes CASSLGNRETQYF. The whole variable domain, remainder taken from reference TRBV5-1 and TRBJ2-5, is KAGVTQTPRYLIKTRGQQVTLSCSPISGHRSVSWYQQTPGQGLQFLFEYFSETQRNKGNFPGRFSGRQFSNSRSEMNVSTLELGDSALYLCASSLGNRETQYFGPGTRLLVL.

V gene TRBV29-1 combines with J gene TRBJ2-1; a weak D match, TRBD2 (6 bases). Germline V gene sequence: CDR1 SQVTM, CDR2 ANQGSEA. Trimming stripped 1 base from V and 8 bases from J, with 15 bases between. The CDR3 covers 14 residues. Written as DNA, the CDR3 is TGCAGCGTTGAAGTCGGGAGAGGCGGCGATGAGCAGTTCTTC. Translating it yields CSVEVGRGGDEQFF.

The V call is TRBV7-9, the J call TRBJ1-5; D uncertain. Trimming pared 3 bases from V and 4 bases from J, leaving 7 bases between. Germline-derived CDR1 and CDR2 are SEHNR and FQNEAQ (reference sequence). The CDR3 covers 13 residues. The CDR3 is CASSFSKNQPQHF. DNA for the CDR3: TGTGCCAGCAGCTTCAGTAAGAATCAGCCCCAGCATTTT.

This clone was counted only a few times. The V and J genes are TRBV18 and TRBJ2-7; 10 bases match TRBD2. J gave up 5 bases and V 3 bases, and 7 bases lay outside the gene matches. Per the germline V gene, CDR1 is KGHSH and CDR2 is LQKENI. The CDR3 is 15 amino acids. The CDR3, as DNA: TGTGCCAGCTCACCCTTAGGCCTAGCGGGGGACGAGCAGTACTTC. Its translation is CASSPLGLAGDEQYF.

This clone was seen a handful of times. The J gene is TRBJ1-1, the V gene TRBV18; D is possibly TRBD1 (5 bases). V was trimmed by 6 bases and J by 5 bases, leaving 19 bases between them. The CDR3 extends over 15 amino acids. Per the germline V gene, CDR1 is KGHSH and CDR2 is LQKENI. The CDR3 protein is CASSAKGGEGTEAFF. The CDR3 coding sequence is TGTGCCAGCTCGGCAAAAGGTGGGGAGGGGACTGAAGCTTTCTTT. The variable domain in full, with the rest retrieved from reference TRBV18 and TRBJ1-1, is NAGVMQNPRHLVRRRGQEARLRCSPMKGHSHVYWYRQLPEEGLKFMVYLQKENIIDESGMPKERFSAEFPKEGPSILRIQQVVRGDSAAYFCASSAKGGEGTEAFFGQGTRLTVV.

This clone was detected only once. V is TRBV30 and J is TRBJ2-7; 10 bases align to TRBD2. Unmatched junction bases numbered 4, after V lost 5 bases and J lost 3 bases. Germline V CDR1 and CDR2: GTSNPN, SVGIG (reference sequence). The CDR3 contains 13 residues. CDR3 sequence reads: CAWRLAGGYEQYF. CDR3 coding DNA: TGTGCCTGGCGACTAGCGGGCGGCTACGAGCAGTACTTC. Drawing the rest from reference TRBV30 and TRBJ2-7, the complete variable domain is SQTIHQWPATLVQPVGSPLSLECTVEGTSNPNLYWYRQAAGRGLQLLFYSVGIGQISSEVPQNLSASRPQDRQFILSSKKLLLSDSGFYLCAWRLAGGYEQYFGPGTRLTVT.

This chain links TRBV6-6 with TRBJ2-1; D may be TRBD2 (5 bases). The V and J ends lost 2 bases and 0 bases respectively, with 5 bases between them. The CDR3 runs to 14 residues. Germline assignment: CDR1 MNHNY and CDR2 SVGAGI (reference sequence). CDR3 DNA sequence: TGTGCCAGCAGTTACACTAGCTCCTACAATGAGCAGTTCTTC. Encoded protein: CASSYTSSYNEQFF.

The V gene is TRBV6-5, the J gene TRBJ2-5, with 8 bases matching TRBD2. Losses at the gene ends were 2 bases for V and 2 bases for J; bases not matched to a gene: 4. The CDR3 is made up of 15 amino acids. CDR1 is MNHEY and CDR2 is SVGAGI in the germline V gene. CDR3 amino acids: CASSYRTSTQETQYF. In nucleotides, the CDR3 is TGTGCCAGCAGTTACCGGACTAGCACGCAAGAGACCCAGTACTTC.

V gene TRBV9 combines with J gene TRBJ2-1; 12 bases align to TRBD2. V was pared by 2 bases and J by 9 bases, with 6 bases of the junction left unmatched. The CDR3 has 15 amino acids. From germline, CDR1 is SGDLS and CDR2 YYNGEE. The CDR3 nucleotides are TGTGCCAGCAGCGTCATGACTAGCGGGGGTGGTGAGCAGTTCTTC. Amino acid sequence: CASSVMTSGGGEQFF.